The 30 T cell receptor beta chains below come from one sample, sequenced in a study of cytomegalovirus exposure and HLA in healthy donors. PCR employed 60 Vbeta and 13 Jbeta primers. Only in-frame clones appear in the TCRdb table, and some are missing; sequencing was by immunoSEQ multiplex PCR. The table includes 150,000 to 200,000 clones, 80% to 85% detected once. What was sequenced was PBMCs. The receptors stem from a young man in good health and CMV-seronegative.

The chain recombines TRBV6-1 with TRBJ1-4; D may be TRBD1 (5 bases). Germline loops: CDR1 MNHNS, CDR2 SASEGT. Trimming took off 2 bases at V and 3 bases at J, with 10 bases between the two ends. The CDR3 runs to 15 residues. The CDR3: CASSERTTANEKLFF. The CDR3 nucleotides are TGTGCCAGCAGTGAACGGACAACGGCTAATGAAAAACTGTTTTTT.

DNA for the CDR3: TGTGCCAGCAGCCGACAGGGGGTGCCCTACGAGCAGTACTTC. This sequence encodes CASSRQGVPYEQYF. This rearrangement joins TRBV7-8 to TRBJ2-7, with 9 nucleotides matching TRBD1. The CDR3 loop spans 14 amino acids. Losses at the gene ends were 5 bases for V and 2 bases for J; bases not matched to a gene: 4. Germline V lookup: CDR1 SGHVS, CDR2 FQNEAQ.

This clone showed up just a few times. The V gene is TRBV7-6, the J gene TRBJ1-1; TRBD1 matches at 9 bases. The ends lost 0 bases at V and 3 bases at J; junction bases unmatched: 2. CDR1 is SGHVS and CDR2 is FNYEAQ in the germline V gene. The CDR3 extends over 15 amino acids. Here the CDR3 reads CASSLAGTGYTEAFF. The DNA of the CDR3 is TGTGCCAGCAGCTTAGCTGGGACAGGGTACACTGAAGCTTTCTTT.

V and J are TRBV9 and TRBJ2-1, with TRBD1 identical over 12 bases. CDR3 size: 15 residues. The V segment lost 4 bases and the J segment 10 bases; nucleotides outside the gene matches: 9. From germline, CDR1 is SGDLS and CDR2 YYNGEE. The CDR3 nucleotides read TGTGCCAGCAGCTTGGGACAGGGGGCCAAATACGAGCAGTTCTTC. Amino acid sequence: CASSLGQGAKYEQFF.

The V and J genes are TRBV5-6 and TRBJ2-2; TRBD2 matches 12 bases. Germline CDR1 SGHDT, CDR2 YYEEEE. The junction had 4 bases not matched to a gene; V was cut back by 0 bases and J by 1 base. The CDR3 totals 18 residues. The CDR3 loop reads CASSLELAGGVNTGELFF. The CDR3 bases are TGTGCCAGCAGCTTGGAACTAGCGGGGGGCGTGAACACCGGGGAGCTGTTTTTT. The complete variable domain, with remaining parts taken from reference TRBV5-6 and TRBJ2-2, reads DAGVTQSPTHLIKTRGQQVTLRCSPKSGHDTVSWYQQALGQGPQFIFQYYEEEERQRGNFPDRFSGHQFPNYSSELNVNALLLGDSALYLCASSLELAGGVNTGELFFGEGSRLTVL.

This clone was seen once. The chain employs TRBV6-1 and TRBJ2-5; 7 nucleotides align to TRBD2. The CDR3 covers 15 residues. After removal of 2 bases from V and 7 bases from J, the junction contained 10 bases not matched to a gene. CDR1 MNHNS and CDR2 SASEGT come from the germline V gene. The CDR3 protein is CASSERSPWGGTQYF. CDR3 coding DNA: TGTGCCAGCAGTGAAAGGAGCCCCTGGGGGGGGACCCAGTACTTC.

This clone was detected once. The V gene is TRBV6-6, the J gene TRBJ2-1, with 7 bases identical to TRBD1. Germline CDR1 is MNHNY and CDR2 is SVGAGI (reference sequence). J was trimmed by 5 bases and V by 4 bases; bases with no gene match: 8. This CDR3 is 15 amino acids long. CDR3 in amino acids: CASSSRGRGDNEQFF. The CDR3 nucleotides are TGTGCCAGCAGTTCAAGGGGGCGCGGAGACAATGAGCAGTTCTTC.

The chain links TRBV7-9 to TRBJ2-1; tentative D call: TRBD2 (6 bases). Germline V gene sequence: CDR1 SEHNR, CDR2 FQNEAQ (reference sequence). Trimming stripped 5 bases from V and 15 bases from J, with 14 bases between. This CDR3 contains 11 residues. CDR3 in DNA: TGTGCCAGCAGCCCAGAGGAGGGGCGGTTCTTC. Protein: CASSPEEGRFF.

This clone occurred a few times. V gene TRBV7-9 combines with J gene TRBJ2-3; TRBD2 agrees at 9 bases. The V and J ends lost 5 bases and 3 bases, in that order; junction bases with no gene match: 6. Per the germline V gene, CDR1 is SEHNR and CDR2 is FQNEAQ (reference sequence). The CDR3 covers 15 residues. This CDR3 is CASSPAGGGTDTQYF. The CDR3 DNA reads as TGTGCCAGCAGCCCAGCGGGGGGAGGGACAGATACGCAGTATTTT.

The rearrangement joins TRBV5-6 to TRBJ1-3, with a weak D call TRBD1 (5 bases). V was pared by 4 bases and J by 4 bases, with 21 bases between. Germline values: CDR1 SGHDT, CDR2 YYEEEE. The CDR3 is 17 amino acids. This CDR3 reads CASSRQAGTRMGNTIYF. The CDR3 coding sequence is TGTGCCAGCAGCCGGCAGGCGGGGACCCGGATGGGAAACACCATATATTTT.

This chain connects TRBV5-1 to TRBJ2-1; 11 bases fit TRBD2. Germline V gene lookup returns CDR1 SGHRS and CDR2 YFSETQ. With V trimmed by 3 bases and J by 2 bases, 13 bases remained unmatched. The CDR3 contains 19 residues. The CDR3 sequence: CASSSLGHSGRGPYNEQFF. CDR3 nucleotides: TGCGCCAGCAGCTCATTGGGGCATAGCGGGAGGGGCCCCTACAATGAGCAGTTCTTC.

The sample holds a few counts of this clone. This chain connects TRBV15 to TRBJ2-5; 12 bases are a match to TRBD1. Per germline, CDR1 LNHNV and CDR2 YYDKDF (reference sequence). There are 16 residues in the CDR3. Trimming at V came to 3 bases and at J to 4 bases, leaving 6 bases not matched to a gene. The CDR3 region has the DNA TGTGCCACCAGCAGCGGGGGACAGGGGGCAAGAGAGACCCAGTACTTC. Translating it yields CATSSGGQGARETQYF.

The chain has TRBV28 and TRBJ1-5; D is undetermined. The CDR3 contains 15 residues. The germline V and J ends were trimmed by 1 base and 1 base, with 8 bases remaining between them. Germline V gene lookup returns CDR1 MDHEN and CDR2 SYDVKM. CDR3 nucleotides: TGTGCCAGCAGTTTATTCGGGGAGAGCAATCAGCCCCAGCATTTT. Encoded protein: CASSLFGESNQPQHF.

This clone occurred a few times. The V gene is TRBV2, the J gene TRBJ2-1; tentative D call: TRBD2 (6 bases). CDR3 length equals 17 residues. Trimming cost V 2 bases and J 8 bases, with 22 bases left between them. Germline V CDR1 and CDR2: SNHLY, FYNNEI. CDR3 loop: CASSERRDHTFYHEQFF. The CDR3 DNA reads TGTGCCAGCAGTGAACGGCGGGATCACACCTTTTACCATGAGCAGTTCTTC.

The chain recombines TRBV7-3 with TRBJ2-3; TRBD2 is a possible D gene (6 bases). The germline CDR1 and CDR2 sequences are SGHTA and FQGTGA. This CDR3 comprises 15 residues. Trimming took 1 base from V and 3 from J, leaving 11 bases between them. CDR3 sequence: CASSLMREATDTQYF. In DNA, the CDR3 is TGTGCCAGCAGCTTAATGAGGGAGGCGACAGATACGCAGTATTTT.

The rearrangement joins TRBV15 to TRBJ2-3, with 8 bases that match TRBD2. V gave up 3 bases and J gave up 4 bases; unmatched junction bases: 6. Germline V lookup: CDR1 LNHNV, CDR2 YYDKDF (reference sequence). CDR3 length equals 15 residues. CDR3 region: CATSRRAGAADTQYF. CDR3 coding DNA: TGTGCCACCAGCAGGCGAGCGGGAGCGGCAGATACGCAGTATTTT.

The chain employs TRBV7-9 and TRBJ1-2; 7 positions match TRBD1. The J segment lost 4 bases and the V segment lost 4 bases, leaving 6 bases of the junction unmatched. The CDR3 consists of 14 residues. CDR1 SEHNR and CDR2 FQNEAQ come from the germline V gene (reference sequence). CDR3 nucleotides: TGTGCCAGCAGCTCGACAGGGCCCCTCTATGGCTACACCTTC. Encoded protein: CASSSTGPLYGYTF.

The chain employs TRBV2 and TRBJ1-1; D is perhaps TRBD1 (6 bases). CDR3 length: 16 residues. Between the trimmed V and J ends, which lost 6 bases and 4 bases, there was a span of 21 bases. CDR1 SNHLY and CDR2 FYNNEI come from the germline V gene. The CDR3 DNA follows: TGTGCCAGCAGGTCACAGGGCCCCGGGGGGGGCACTGAAGCTTTCTTT. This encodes CASRSQGPGGGTEAFF.

CDR3 DNA sequence: TGTGCCAGCAGCGACCGGACTAGCGTCTCGGGGGAGACCCAGTACTTC. As protein: CASSDRTSVSGETQYF. The chain joins TRBV9 to TRBJ2-5; 9 nucleotides match TRBD2. The CDR3 sequence is 16 residues long. Looked up from germline, CDR1 is SGDLS and CDR2 is YYNGEE. V dropped 3 bases and J dropped 5; count of bases not matched to a gene: 11.

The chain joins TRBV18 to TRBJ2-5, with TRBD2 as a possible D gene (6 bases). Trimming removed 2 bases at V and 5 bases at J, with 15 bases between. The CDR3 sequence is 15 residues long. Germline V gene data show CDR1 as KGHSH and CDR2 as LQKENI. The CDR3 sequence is CASSPTRLGGETQYF. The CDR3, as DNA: TGTGCCAGCTCACCAACTCGACTAGGCGGGGAGACCCAGTACTTC. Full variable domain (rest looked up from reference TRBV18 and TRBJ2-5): NAGVMQNPRHLVRRRGQEARLRCSPMKGHSHVYWYRQLPEEGLKFMVYLQKENIIDESGMPKERFSAEFPKEGPSILRIQQVVRGDSAAYFCASSPTRLGGETQYFGPGTRLLVL.

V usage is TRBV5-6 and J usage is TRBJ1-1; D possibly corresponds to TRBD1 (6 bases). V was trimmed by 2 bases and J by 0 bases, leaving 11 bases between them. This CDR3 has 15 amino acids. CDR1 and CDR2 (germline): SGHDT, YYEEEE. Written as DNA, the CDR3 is TGTGCCAGCAGCTTTAGGACAGACATGAACACTGAAGCTTTCTTT. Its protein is CASSFRTDMNTEAFF. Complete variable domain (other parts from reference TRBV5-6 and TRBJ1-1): DAGVTQSPTHLIKTRGQQVTLRCSPKSGHDTVSWYQQALGQGPQFIFQYYEEEERQRGNFPDRFSGHQFPNYSSELNVNALLLGDSALYLCASSFRTDMNTEAFFGQGTRLTVV.

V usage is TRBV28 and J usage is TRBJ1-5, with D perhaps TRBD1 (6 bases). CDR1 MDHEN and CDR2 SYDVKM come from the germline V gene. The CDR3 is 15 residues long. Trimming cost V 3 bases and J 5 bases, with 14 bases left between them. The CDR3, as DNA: TGTGCCAGCAGTTTTTCCAGGGGACGGGATCAGCCCCAGCATTTT. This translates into CASSFSRGRDQPQHF.

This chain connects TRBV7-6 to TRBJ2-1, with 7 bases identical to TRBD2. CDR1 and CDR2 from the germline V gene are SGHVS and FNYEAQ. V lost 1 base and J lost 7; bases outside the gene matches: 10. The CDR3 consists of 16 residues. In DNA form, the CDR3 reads TGTGCCAGCAGCTTAGGTGAGGCTAGCGGAGTGAATGAGCAGTTCTTC. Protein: CASSLGEASGVNEQFF.

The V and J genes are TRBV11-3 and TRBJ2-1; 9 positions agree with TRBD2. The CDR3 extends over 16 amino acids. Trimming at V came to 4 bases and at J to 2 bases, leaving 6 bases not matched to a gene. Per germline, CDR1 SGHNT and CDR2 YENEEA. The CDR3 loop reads CASSSATSGTYNEQFF. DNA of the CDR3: TGTGCCAGCAGCTCGGCGACTAGCGGAACCTACAATGAGCAGTTCTTC.

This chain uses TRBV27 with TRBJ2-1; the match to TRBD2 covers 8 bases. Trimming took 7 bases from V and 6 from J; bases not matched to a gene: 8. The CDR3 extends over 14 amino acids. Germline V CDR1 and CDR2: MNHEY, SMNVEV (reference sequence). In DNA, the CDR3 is TGTGCCAGCAACCTTATAGCGGGACCCAATGAGCAGTTCTTC. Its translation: CASNLIAGPNEQFF.

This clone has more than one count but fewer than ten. The CDR3 sequence: CASSLTAGGELFF. For the CDR3, the DNA is TGTGCCAGCAGTTTGACAGCGGGCGGGGAGCTGTTTTTT. The gene calls are TRBV27 and TRBJ2-2; a weak D match, TRBD2 (6 bases). CDR1 is MNHEY, CDR2 SMNVEV, per germline (reference sequence). V lost 3 bases and J lost 7, with 9 bases in between. The CDR3 sequence is 13 residues long.

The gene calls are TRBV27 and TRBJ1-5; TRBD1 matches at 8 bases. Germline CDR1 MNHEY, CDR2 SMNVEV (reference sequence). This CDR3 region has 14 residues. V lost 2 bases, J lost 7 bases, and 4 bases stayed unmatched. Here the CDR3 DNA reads TGTGCCAGCAGTTTACAGGGGGCAGGACAGCCCCAGCATTTT. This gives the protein CASSLQGAGQPQHF.

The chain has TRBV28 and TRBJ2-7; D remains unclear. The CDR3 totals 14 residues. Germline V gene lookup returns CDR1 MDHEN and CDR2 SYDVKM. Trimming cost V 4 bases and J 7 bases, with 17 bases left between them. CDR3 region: CASSSTTWPIEQYF. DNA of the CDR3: TGTGCCAGCAGTTCTACTACCTGGCCCATAGAGCAGTACTTC.

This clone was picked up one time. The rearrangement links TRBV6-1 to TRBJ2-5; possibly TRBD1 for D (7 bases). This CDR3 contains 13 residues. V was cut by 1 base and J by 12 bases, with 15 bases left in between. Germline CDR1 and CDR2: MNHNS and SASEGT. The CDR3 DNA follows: TGTGCCAGCAGTGAAGTCAGCGGAGGGGGCGAGTACTTC. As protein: CASSEVSGGGEYF.

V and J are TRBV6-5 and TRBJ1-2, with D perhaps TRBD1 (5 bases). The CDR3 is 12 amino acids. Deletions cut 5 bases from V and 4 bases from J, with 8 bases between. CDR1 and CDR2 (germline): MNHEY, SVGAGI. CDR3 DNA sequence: TGTGCCAGCAGTCCCGGGGGCTATGGCTACACCTTC. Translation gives CASSPGGYGYTF.